A selection of T cell receptor beta chains follows, all from one sample in a study of circulating CD8 cells and anti-PD-1 response in melanoma. TCRdb ran MiXCR on the reads and lists one entry per CDR3 protein. Among 1,000 or so distinct CDR3 sequences, about 9% were seen once, and the ten largest hold 45% to 65%. The material sequenced was CD8+ T cells from PBMCs, taken at baseline or after one month of anti-PD-1 therapy (not recorded which). The receptors shown here come from a human donor with melanoma. Both conserved end residues are part of each CDR3. Each record gives: clone size, CDR3 length, D gene, J gene, V gene, CDR3 protein, CDR3 DNA. A D gene is named only where the DNA matches it firmly. Some rows mark clone size as missing; the rest say once, few, many or name a class of expanded clone.

large	14	.	TRBJ2-5	TRBV7-2	CASSRWGAKETQYF	TGTGCCAGCAGCCGATGGGGGGCGAAAGAGACCCAGTACTTC
.	16	.	TRBJ1-5	TRBV19	CASSMQLTGSNQPQHF	TGTGCCAGTAGTATGCAGTTAACAGGAAGCAATCAGCCCCAGCATTTT
medium-sized	14	.	TRBJ2-4	TRBV27	CASSLSGAKNIQYF	TGTGCCAGCAGTTTGTCGGGGGCCAAAAACATTCAGTACTTC
medium-sized	13	.	TRBJ1-2	TRBV9	CASSAGQLYGYTF	TGTGCCAGCAGCGCCGGACAGCTCTATGGCTACACCTTC
medium-sized	15	TRBD2	TRBJ2-5	TRBV5-6	CASSHGTSGLETQYF	TGTGCCAGCAGCCACGGGACTAGCGGGCTAGAGACCCAGTACTTC
large	17	.	TRBJ2-2	TRBV19	CASRYRAPGRQTGELFF	TGTGCCAGTAGATACAGGGCCCCGGGTCGCCAAACCGGGGAGCTGTTTTTT
medium-sized	18	.	TRBJ2-1	TRBV9	CASSVADGILVGYNEQFF	TGTGCCAGCAGCGTAGCTGACGGGATCTTGGTAGGTTACAATGAGCAGTTCTTC
medium-sized	15	TRBD2	TRBJ2-7	TRBV12-3/TRBV12-4	CASEASGGKRYEQYF	TGTGCCAGCGAGGCTAGCGGGGGGAAAAGATACGAGCAGTACTTC
medium-sized	14	.	TRBJ2-5	TRBV19	CASSMRGGQETQYF	TGTGCCAGTAGTATGCGGGGTGGCCAAGAGACCCAGTACTTC
medium-sized	14	TRBD1	TRBJ2-7	TRBV20-1	CSAPGQGASYEQYF	TGCAGTGCCCCCGGACAGGGGGCCTCCTACGAGCAGTACTTC
medium-sized	17	TRBD2	TRBJ2-2	TRBV19	CATRGLAGPTGTGELFF	TGTGCCACCCGAGGACTAGCGGGGCCGACAGGCACCGGGGAGCTGTTTTTT
medium-sized	12	.	TRBJ1-1	TRBV6-2/TRBV6-3	CASSYGGTEAFF	TGTGCCAGCAGTTACGGGGGAACTGAAGCTTTCTTT
medium-sized	14	.	TRBJ1-2	TRBV27	CASSLGTGVYGYTF	TGTGCCAGCAGTTTAGGGACGGGGGTCTATGGCTACACCTTC
medium-sized	12	.	TRBJ1-2	TRBV29-1	CSVLQGNYGYTF	TGCAGCGTCCTACAGGGAAACTATGGCTACACCTTC
medium-sized	13	.	TRBJ1-1	TRBV27	CASSLSGGLFAFF	TGTGCCAGCAGTTTATCGGGAGGTCTGTTTGCTTTCTTT
medium-sized	10	.	TRBJ2-3	TRBV29-1	CSALLDTQYF	TGCAGCGCTCTTTTGGATACGCAGTATTTT
few	12	.	TRBJ1-2	TRBV19	CASAGPDLGYTF	TGTGCCAGCGCGGGACCCGATTTGGGCTACACCTTC
few	15	TRBD1	TRBJ2-7	TRBV5-4	CASSLSQGVGYEQYF	TGTGCCAGCAGCTTATCACAGGGGGTAGGATACGAGCAGTACTTC
.	12	.	TRBJ1-1	TRBV20-1	CSARRAGTEAFF	TGCAGTGCTAGGAGGGCGGGTACTGAAGCTTTCTTT
medium-sized	16	.	TRBJ2-1	TRBV27	CASSSAMGASYNEQFF	TGTGCCAGCAGTTCCGCGATGGGGGCATCCTACAATGAGCAGTTCTTC
medium-sized	15	.	TRBJ2-7	TRBV19	CASSIGAGIAYEQYF	TGTGCCAGTAGTATAGGGGCAGGGATTGCATACGAGCAGTACTTC
.	13	TRBD1	TRBJ2-5	TRBV5-6	CASRQGGQETQYF	TGTGCCAGCAGGCAAGGGGGCCAGGAGACCCAGTACTTC
.	15	.	TRBJ1-2	TRBV4-1	CASSQVSGFGYGYTF	TGCGCCAGCAGCCAAGTCTCGGGTTTCGGCTATGGCTACACCTTC
.	13	.	TRBJ2-5	TRBV30	CAWRGQGWETQYF	TGTGCCTGGAGGGGGCAGGGTTGGGAGACCCAGTACTTC
medium-sized	14	.	TRBJ2-7	TRBV14	CASSQPPGFYEQYF	TGTGCCAGCAGCCAACCTCCGGGTTTCTACGAGCAGTACTTC
.	16	.	TRBJ2-2	TRBV12-5	CASGLVSQVNTGELFF	TGTGCTAGTGGTTTGGTTAGTCAGGTGAACACCGGGGAGCTGTTTTTT
.	14	.	TRBJ2-7	TRBV19	CASSIAAGTYEQYF	TGTGCCAGTAGTATCGCGGCAGGTACCTACGAGCAGTACTTC
.	18	TRBD2	TRBJ2-5	TRBV7-6	CASSLFPGLAGEKETQYF	TGTGCCAGCAGCTTATTTCCGGGACTAGCGGGGGAAAAAGAGACCCAGTACTTC
medium-sized	15	.	TRBJ1-1	TRBV4-3	CASREAQRDNTEAFF	TGCGCCAGCAGGGAAGCCCAACGGGACAACACTGAAGCTTTCTTT
medium-sized	16	.	TRBJ2-7	TRBV14	CASSQEARVPSPEQYF	TGTGCCAGCAGCCAAGAGGCCAGGGTCCCTTCACCCGAGCAGTACTTC
medium-sized	15	.	TRBJ2-5	TRBV11-3	CASSPVGPDQETQYF	TGTGCCAGCAGCCCCGTCGGACCTGACCAAGAGACCCAGTACTTC
medium-sized	14	.	TRBJ2-3	TRBV11-2	CASSWGSGTDTQYF	TGTGCCAGCAGCTGGGGGTCTGGCACAGATACGCAGTATTTT
medium-sized	14	TRBD1	TRBJ1-5	TRBV29-1	CSVEGEGAGQPQHF	TGCAGCGTTGAGGGAGAGGGGGCGGGTCAGCCCCAGCATTTT
medium-sized	10	.	TRBJ2-1	TRBV19	CASGGHEQFF	TGTGCCAGTGGTGGCCATGAGCAGTTCTTC
large	15	.	TRBJ2-1	TRBV2	CASLPLFQGPHEQFF	TGTGCCAGCCTACCCCTATTCCAAGGTCCCCATGAGCAGTTCTTC
medium-sized	15	TRBD2	TRBJ2-7	TRBV7-2	CASSLTSGGFYEQYF	TGTGCCAGCAGCTTAACAAGCGGGGGCTTCTACGAGCAGTACTTC
medium-sized	17	.	TRBJ2-7	TRBV2	CASSERGWGETSYEQYF	TGTGCCAGCAGTGAGAGGGGCTGGGGGGAGACATCCTACGAGCAGTACTTC
medium-sized	13	.	TRBJ1-5	TRBV19	CASSPTFNQPQHF	TGTGCCAGTAGTCCGACTTTCAATCAGCCCCAGCATTTT
medium-sized	14	.	TRBJ1-1	TRBV25-1	CASSEVGMNTEAFF	TGTGCCAGCAGTGAAGTGGGGATGAACACTGAAGCTTTCTTT
medium-sized	15	.	TRBJ1-2	TRBV7-9	CASSPPMAENYGYTF	TGTGCCAGCAGCCCGCCTATGGCAGAAAACTATGGCTACACCTTC
medium-sized	15	.	TRBJ1-2	TRBV4-3	CASSQDRALNYGYTF	TGCGCCAGCAGCCAAGACAGGGCGCTCAACTATGGCTACACCTTC
medium-sized	18	TRBD2	TRBJ2-7	TRBV19	CASSIGGLAGAKNYEQYF	TGTGCCAGTAGTATAGGCGGACTAGCGGGGGCTAAAAACTACGAGCAGTACTTC
medium-sized	13	.	TRBJ2-5	TRBV3-1	CASSQLGGETQYF	TGTGCCAGCAGCCAACTGGGAGGCGAGACCCAGTACTTC
medium-sized	13	.	TRBJ1-2	TRBV19	CASSTEGMKGYTF	TGTGCCAGTAGTACAGAGGGGATGAAGGGCTACACCTTC
medium-sized	14	.	TRBJ2-7	TRBV19	CASSLTESSYEQYF	TGTGCCAGTTCCTTGACAGAATCCTCCTACGAGCAGTACTTC
medium-sized	15	.	TRBJ2-3	TRBV4-3	CASSQDGRRTDTQYF	TGCGCCAGCAGCCAAGATGGCAGGAGGACAGATACGCAGTATTTT
.	17	.	TRBJ2-1	TRBV2	CASRGERAPILYSEQFF	TGTGCCAGCAGGGGGGAAAGAGCCCCTATTCTCTACAGTGAGCAGTTCTTC
medium-sized	12	.	TRBJ2-5	TRBV29-1	CSVPRAIETQYF	TGCAGCGTGCCTAGGGCGATCGAGACCCAGTACTTC
.	11	.	TRBJ1-2	TRBV19	CASSIGQVYTF	TGTGCCAGTAGTATAGGACAGGTCTACACCTTC
medium-sized	15	.	TRBJ2-5	TRBV2	CASSIGTLIQETQYF	TGTGCCAGCAGTATAGGGACACTTATCCAAGAGACCCAGTACTTC
medium-sized	12	.	TRBJ2-1	TRBV12-5	CASGLVSDEQFF	TGTGCTAGTGGTTTGGTAAGCGATGAGCAGTTCTTC
medium-sized	15	.	TRBJ2-1	TRBV27	CASSWAALEGNEQFF	TGTGCCAGCAGTTGGGCAGCATTAGAGGGGAATGAGCAGTTCTTC
medium-sized	16	TRBD1	TRBJ2-3	TRBV2	CASSAMGQGGSDTQYF	TGTGCCAGCAGCGCAATGGGACAGGGTGGATCAGATACGCAGTATTTT
medium-sized	13	.	TRBJ2-1	TRBV19	CASSIVEGDEQFF	TGTGCCAGTAGTATAGTAGAAGGGGATGAGCAGTTCTTC
medium-sized	15	.	TRBJ2-5	TRBV6-5	CASSYGGGAQETQYF	TGTGCCAGCAGTTACGGTGGGGGGGCCCAAGAGACCCAGTACTTC